Listed below are T cell receptor beta chains from one sample, sequenced in a study of cytomegalovirus exposure and HLA in healthy donors. Sequencing was performed with immunoSEQ multiplex PCR; in TCRdb, only in-frame clones are kept and a portion is missing. In the table there are 130,000 to 150,000 clones, around 81% of which are singletons. Sample: PBMCs. The receptors were sampled from a man aged 35-49 years in good health and CMV-seropositive. Both conserved end residues are part of each CDR3. The order of the fields is V gene, CDR3 protein.

V gene: TRBV30
CDR3 protein: CAWSVSGGQPQHF

V gene: TRBV5-4
CDR3 protein: CASSSPITSSEETQYF

V gene: TRBV7-9
CDR3 protein: CASSLAQGWGYTF

V gene: TRBV5-1
CDR3 protein: CASSLARGSQETQYF

V gene: TRBV13
CDR3 protein: CASSLVLSGGEIQYF

V gene: TRBV7-2
CDR3 protein: CASSLVRGDRREQYF

V gene: TRBV6-1
CDR3 protein: CASRGTNGNYGYTF

V gene: TRBV7-9
CDR3 protein: CASSRQGKNTEAFF

V gene: TRBV2
CDR3 protein: CASSEQGPYNSPLHF

V gene: TRBV4-3
CDR3 protein: CASSQGRTGYSPLHF

V gene: TRBV5-1
CDR3 protein: CASSEWEQYF

V gene: TRBV4-2
CDR3 protein: CASTPGTDTQYF

V gene: TRBV27
CDR3 protein: CASSGTGGGSQYF

V gene: TRBV6-5
CDR3 protein: CASRVRTGSSPLHF

V gene: TRBV5-6
CDR3 protein: CASSSTGTGYSNQPQHF

V gene: TRBV19
CDR3 protein: CASSPTGTYYGYTF

V gene: TRBV5-1
CDR3 protein: CASSLGLAGNTGELFF

V gene: TRBV27
CDR3 protein: CASSLGGLLGEKLFF

V gene: TRBV2
CDR3 protein: CASSQGSGWADTQYF

V gene: TRBV28
CDR3 protein: CASSLSTGFGNQPQHF

V gene: TRBV19
CDR3 protein: CASENRARNTEAFF

V gene: TRBV29-1
CDR3 protein: CSALTGNTEAFF

V gene: TRBV27
CDR3 protein: CASSPTSFHEQYF

V gene: TRBV4-3
CDR3 protein: CASSQVPMGGTSNEQFF

V gene: TRBV19
CDR3 protein: CASRPMGHPGNTIYF

V gene: TRBV7-6
CDR3 protein: CASSLGDRGSAIYF

V gene: TRBV19
CDR3 protein: CASGGHNEQFF

V gene: TRBV15
CDR3 protein: CATSTDRGAYEQYF

V gene: TRBV7-2
CDR3 protein: CASTLLQGFLTDTQYF

V gene: TRBV4-1
CDR3 protein: CASSQEVGVTGGYTF

V gene: TRBV9
CDR3 protein: CASSVGRASGETQYF

V gene: TRBV9
CDR3 protein: CASSVCGRGLDQPQHF

V gene: TRBV28
CDR3 protein: CASSLLISGIRETQYF

V gene: TRBV4-1
CDR3 protein: CASSAKIRTGSTEAFF

V gene: TRBV4-3
CDR3 protein: CASSRLTDSATDEQFF

V gene: TRBV9
CDR3 protein: CASSVATSGSNEQFF

V gene: TRBV28
CDR3 protein: CASSLPRTGGYEQYF

V gene: TRBV5-6
CDR3 protein: CASSLSQVDRRNEKLFF

V gene: TRBV19
CDR3 protein: CASILRGDFANTGELFF

V gene: TRBV4-2
CDR3 protein: CASSQLPLPGRGLAGGSGSYEQYF

V gene: TRBV7-2
CDR3 protein: CASSLVSAGGVHEQFF

V gene: TRBV5-1
CDR3 protein: CASSFGLAGGPPWELFF

V gene: TRBV5-1
CDR3 protein: CASSIQVSGNNEQFF

V gene: TRBV12-5
CDR3 protein: CASGLGDTNTEAFF

V gene: TRBV7-2
CDR3 protein: CASSGLGHTGELFF

V gene: TRBV5-1
CDR3 protein: CASSLEVRGRGETQYF

V gene: TRBV28
CDR3 protein: CASSLFTSGYEQYF